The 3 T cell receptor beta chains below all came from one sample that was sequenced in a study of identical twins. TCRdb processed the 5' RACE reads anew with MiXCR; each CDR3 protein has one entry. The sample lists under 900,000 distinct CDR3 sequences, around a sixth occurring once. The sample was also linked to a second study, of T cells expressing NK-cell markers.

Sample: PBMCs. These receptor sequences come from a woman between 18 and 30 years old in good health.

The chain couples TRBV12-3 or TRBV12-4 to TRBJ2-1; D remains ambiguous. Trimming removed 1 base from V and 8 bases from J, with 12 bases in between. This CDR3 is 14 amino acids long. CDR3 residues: CASSLGQVNHEQFF. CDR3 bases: TGTGCCAGCAGTTTAGGGCAGGTGAACCATGAGCAGTTCTTC.

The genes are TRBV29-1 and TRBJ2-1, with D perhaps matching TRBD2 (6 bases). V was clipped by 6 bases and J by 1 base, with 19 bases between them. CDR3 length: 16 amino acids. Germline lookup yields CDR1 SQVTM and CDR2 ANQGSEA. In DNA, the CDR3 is TGCAGCGTCATCCTCCTGGCGGGAACATCCTACAATGAGCAGTTCTTC. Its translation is CSVILLAGTSYNEQFF.

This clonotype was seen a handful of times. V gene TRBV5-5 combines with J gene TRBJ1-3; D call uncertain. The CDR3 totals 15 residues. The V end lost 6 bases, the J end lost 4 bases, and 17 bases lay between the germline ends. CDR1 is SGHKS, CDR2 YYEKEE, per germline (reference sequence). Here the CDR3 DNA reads TGTGCCAGCAACCCCCCAAGAACATCAGGAAACACCATATATTTT. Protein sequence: CASNPPRTSGNTIYF.